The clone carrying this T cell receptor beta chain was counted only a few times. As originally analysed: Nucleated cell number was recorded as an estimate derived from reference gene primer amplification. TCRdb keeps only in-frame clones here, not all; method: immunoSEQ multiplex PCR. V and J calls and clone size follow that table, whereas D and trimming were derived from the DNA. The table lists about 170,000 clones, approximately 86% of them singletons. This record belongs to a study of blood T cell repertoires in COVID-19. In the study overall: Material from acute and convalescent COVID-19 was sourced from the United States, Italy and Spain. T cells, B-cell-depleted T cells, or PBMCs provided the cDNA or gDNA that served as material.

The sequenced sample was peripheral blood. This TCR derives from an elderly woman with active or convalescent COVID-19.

CDR3 sequence reads: CASSQDANSPLHF. DNA for the CDR3: TGTGCCAGCAGCCAAGACGCGAACTCACCCCTCCACTTT. V usage is TRBV3-1 (or the pseudogene TRBV3-2) and J usage is TRBJ1-6, with unresolved D. The germline V and J ends were trimmed by 0 bases and 10 bases, with 7 bases remaining between them. This CDR3 has 13 residues. Germline V gene lookup returns CDR1 LGHDT and CDR2 YNNKEL (reference sequence).